This T cell receptor beta chain is drawn from a study of shared clonotypes between healthy human individuals (dated by TCRdb to 2020 to 2021). With regard to the full study: A few men and two women, aged 18 to 49 years, made up the cohort. Leukapheresis yielded between about 0.9 and 8.9 billion PBMCs per donor. For each donor, three plates each were used for CD4 naive and CD4 memory, two plates were used for CD8 naive, and one plate was used for CD8 memory. To estimate repertoire size and how much clonotype sharing occurs between individuals, the study deeply sequenced the blood TCR repertoires of a handful of healthy adults. To increase sequencing depth and limit assay-specific biases, TCR repertoire library preparation and sequencing were carried out by different laboratories using diverse techniques.

Using the deep immunoSEQ assay, multiplex PCR amplified TCR CDR3 regions from genomic DNA. Genomic DNA extracted from each cell subset was distributed evenly over all wells of several immunoSEQ 96-well plates, and each plate served as one replicate. For sorted subsets, around 200 ng genomic DNA, equal to some 28,000 T cell genomes, was loaded into each replicate PCR. The purified libraries were quantified using a Qubit 3.0 fluorometer, sized with a Bioanalyzer 2100, and then quantified again using the KAPA Library Quantification kit. Every immunoSEQ 96-well plate was sequenced on a dedicated single-read 150-cycle Illumina NextSeq 550 flow cell. Processing in the source paper ran as follows. Because only junctional sequences without quality scores were contained in the immunoSEQ output, filtering matching that applied to full-length reads could not be performed. Sequences were annotated with PyIR, a Python wrapper for IgBLAST v1.9, and V/J genes and CDR3 were assigned using IMGT germline references. Any read was removed if the V/J assignment was weak (E-value above 1e-6), the CDR3 was missing, or the read contained stop codons, out-of-frame junctions, or ambiguous translated residues. V3J clonotypes were defined as sequences sharing the same inferred V gene, J gene, and CDR3 amino acid sequence. Percentage overlap between repertoires was computed as shared unique clonotypes divided by the size of the smaller repertoire. RTK rarefaction, the Chao1 estimator, and Recon v2.1 estimates of unobserved clonotypes were used to assess repertoire richness. OLGA was used to compute generation probabilities for all TCRbeta clonotypes that the gDNA method yielded from four donors. TCRdb provides this immuneACCESS table in a form limited to in-frame rearrangements. Some clones are lacking; in checked studies, under half of them reflect an unresolved V gene, and why the rest are absent is not known. The DNA gave D and trimming, while V, J and clone size come from that table. Within this sample are roughly 1.5 million clones, with around 98% of them counted one time only. The top ten clones comprise about 0.4% of the sample.

Taken from cysteine to phenylalanine, the CDR3 has 16 residues. The kept DNA is CDR3 alone, 48 bases in frame from the first base. V loses 6 bases, J loses 6 bases, and the germline ends lie 18 bases apart. For CDR1 and CDR2, the germline V gene lists ENHRY and SYGVKD. Turning to this clone: What antigen it recognizes has not been identified. Base qualities are not at hand, and no much larger clone is one base apart.

Results and caveats for the whole study, not just this receptor: Across a handful of donors, approximately 5% of naive CD4, around 3.5% of naive CD8, 2% to 2.5% of memory CD4, and approximately 0.4% of memory CD8 clonotypes were shared. Compared with non-shared clonotypes, clonotypes shared by all four sorted-subset donors had higher generation probabilities. Sampling was restricted to blood, and TCR repertoires in tissue are likely to differ from TCR repertoires in blood. Because the study included only a small number of donors, the genetic and exposure-history diversity represented was limited. Based on pairwise subsampling, the degree of clonotype sharing among donors was expected to be affected by sequencing depth. Rarefaction of sorted-subset datasets indicated incomplete sequencing despite the large sequencing depth. Naive subsets generally had larger estimated clonotype richness than memory subsets did.

The donors were healthy, HIV-negative adults who had no recently reported acute infections or vaccinations. Every donor was a Caucasian adult residing in Nashville, Tennessee, USA. Magnetic negative selection was used to enrich CD4+ T cells, after which naive cells were positively selected on CD45RA and the negative fraction became the memory subset. Blood was collected by leukapheresis, and PBMCs were isolated by Ficoll-Histopaque density gradient centrifugation and then cryopreserved in liquid nitrogen vapor phase. Purity and quantity of every magnetically sorted T cell population were checked by analytical flow cytometry. From each sorted fraction, genomic DNA was isolated and quantified by UV absorbance on a Nanodrop 2000c.

Specimen: naive CD4+ T cells sorted from blood. This specimen's cell subset or site label, interpreted: CD45RA+ positively selected. The chain is made from TRBV10-3 and TRBJ2-6; TRBD2 might be the D gene, on 5 matching bases. This sequence originates from a man aged 30 to 39 in good health. The nucleotide sequence is TGTGCCATCAGACGGGAATCACCTTCGGAGGCCAACGTCCTGACTTTC. Translated, it gives CAIRRESPSEANVLTF.